The present entry profiles one T cell receptor (beta chain) with its context. The antigen is undetermined. The CDR3 consists of 15 residues. Germline-derived CDR1 and CDR2 are WNHNN and SYGVQD (reference sequence). Trimming stripped 0 bases from V and 5 bases from J, with 13 bases between. The sample originates from a study of shared clonotypes between healthy human individuals. General observations from the study: Naive CD4 clonotypes overlapped across a few donors at approximately 5%. The rarefaction results pointed to incomplete sorted-subset sequencing despite large depth.

Study donors comprised healthy, HIV-negative adults devoid of recent acute infection or vaccination. It was at deep level that the assay was run. TCRdb's copy holds only in-frame clones and misses some; the assay was immunoSEQ multiplex PCR. This table holds millions of clones, around 95% found once. The specimen was naive CD4+ T cells sorted from blood. Subset given: CD45RA+ positively selected. The receptor comes from a man younger than 30 in good health. The chain links TRBV10-1 to TRBJ2-5; TRBD1 might be the D (5 bases). The CDR3, as DNA: TGCGCCAGCAGTGAGTCGGGGCGACTTGGGGAGACCCAGTACTTC. This gives the protein CASSESGRLGETQYF.